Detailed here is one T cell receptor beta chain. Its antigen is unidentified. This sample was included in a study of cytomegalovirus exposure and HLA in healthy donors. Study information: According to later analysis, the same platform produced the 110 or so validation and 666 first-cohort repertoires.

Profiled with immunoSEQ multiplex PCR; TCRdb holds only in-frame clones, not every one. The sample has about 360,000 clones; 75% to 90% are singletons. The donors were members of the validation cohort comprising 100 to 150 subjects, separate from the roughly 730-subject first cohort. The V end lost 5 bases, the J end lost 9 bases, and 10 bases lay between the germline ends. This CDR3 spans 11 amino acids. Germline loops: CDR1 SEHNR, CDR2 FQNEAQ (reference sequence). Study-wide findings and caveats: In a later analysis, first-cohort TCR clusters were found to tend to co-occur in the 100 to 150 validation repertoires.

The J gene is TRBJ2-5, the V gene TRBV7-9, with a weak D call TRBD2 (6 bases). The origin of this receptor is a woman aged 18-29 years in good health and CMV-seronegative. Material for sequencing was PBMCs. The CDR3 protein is CASSRTGAQYF. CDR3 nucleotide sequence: TGTGCCAGCAGCCGGACGGGGGCCCAGTACTTC.